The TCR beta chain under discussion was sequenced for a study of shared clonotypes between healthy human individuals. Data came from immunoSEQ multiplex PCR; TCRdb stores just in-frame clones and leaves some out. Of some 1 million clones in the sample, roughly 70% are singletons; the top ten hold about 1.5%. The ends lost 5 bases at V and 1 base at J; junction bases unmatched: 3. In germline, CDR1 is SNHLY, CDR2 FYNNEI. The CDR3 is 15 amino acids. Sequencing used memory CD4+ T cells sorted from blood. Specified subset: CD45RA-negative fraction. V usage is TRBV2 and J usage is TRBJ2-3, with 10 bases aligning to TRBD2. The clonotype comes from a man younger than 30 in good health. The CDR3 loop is CASSLAGGRTDTQYF. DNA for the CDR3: TGTGCCAGCAGTTTAGCGGGGGGCCGCACAGATACGCAGTATTTT.